This T cell receptor (beta chain) comes out of a study of persistence of HIV-infected CD4 T cells. Lysates of CMV-infected fibroblasts at 9.5 to 10 ug/mL stimulated these cells. Sorted nonresponding memory CD4+ T cells were CD40L-negative, CD69-negative, CD45RO-high. This was the immunoSEQ version 4 assay in survey mode. Measured with immunoSEQ multiplex PCR; TCRdb has only the in-frame clones, and not every one. The sample consists of 25,000 to 35,000 clones, 75% to 85% of them appearing once. To note about this clone: Antigen specificity is unknown.

Trimming cost V 2 bases and J 4 bases, with 8 bases left between them. Germline V lookup: CDR1 SNHLY, CDR2 FYNNEI. CDR3 length equals 13 residues. The chain joins TRBV2 to TRBJ1-1; D call uncertain. The specimen was CD4+ T cells sorted from PBMCs after roughly 17-hour stimulation, collected from a patient who received antiretroviral therapy. The clonotype comes from an adult man with HIV who was CMV-seropositive. CDR3 residues: CASSELGSTEAFF. The CDR3 nucleotides are TGTGCCAGCAGTGAACTGGGAAGCACTGAAGCTTTCTTT.